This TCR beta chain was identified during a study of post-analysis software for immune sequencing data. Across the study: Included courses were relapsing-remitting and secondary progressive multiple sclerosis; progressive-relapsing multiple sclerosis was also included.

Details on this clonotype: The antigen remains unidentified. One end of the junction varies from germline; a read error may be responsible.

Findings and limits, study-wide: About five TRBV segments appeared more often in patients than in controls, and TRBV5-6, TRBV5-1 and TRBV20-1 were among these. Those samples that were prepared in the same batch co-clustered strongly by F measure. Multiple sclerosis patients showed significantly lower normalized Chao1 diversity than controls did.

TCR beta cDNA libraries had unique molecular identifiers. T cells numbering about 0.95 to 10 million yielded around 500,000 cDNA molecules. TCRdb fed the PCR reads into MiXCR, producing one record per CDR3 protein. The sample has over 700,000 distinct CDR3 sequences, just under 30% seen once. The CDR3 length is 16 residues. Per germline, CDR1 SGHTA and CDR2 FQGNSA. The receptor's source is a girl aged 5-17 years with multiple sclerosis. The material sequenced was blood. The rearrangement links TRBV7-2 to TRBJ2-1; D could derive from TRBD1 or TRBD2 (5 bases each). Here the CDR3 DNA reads TGTGTCAGCAGCTCCTCGGGACCGATCCCTTACAATGAGCAGTTCTTC. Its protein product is CVSSSSGPIPYNEQFF.